These 13 T cell receptor beta chains share one sample of origin, sequenced in a study of identical twins (dated by TCRdb to the mid-2010s). Libraries were prepared through 5' RACE. The instrument given in TCRdb is Illumina HiSeq 2000. TCRdb cleaned the public reads at Q25 with fastp, built clones with MiXCR and kept in-frame beta chains. CDR3 protein duplicates are merged, each entry listing the most common genes and DNA. Here the sample has some 1,600,000 distinct CDR3 sequences; about 30% occur a single time. More than 0.25% of the sample is in the top ten clones. Sequenced material: cord blood. These receptors all come from a newborn girl in good health.

This clonotype has a handful of counts. V and J are TRBV10-3 and TRBJ2-4; no definite D call. Trimming shortened V by 3 bases and J by 0 bases, and 12 bases separated the two germline ends. Germline V CDR1 and CDR2: ENHRY, SYGVKD. The CDR3 is 16 residues long. The CDR3: CAISDETLLAKNIQYF. CDR3 coding DNA: TGTGCCATCAGTGATGAGACCCTCCTAGCCAAAAACATTCAGTACTTC.

Here the CDR3 reads CSPRRGYGYTF. DNA for the CDR3: TGCAGTCCAAGACGGGGCTATGGCTACACCTTC. This chain uses TRBV20-1 with TRBJ1-2; D remains unclear. This CDR3 has 11 amino acids. Germline CDR1 DFQATT, CDR2 SNEGSKA (reference sequence). With 8 bases removed from V and 4 bases from J, the gap between germline ends came to 11 bases.

The chain employs TRBV28 and TRBJ2-5, with TRBD2 matching over 7 bases. Germline V CDR1 and CDR2: MDHEN, SYDVKM. V trimming: 3 bases; J trimming: 11 bases; junction bases outside the gene matches: 9. This CDR3 contains 13 residues. The CDR3 bases are TGTGCCAGCAGTTTCGGGACTATGAATGAGCAGTACTTC. It encodes CASSFGTMNEQYF. Drawing the rest from reference TRBV28 and TRBJ2-5, the complete variable domain is DVKVTQSSRYLVKRTGEKVFLECVQDMDHENMFWYRQDPGLGLRLIYFSYDVKMKEKGDIPEGYSVSREKKERFSLILESASTNQTSMYLCASSFGTMNEQYFGPGTRLLVL.

In this sample, this clonotype turned up a few times. The V and J genes are TRBV9 and TRBJ2-1; D is ambiguous. The CDR3 is 16 amino acids. Germline V gives CDR1 SGDLS, CDR2 YYNGEE. Trimming stripped 3 bases from V and 0 bases from J, with 13 bases between. As DNA, the CDR3 is TGTGCCAGCAGCGGTCTCCAGCGTAGCTCCTACAATGAGCAGTTCTTC. This codes for CASSGLQRSSYNEQFF. Full variable domain (remainder filled in from reference TRBV9 and TRBJ2-1): DSGVTQTPKHLITATGQRVTLRCSPRSGDLSVYWYQQSLDQGLQFLIQYYNGEERAKGNILERFSAQQFPDLHSELNLSSLELGDSALYFCASSGLQRSSYNEQFFGPGTRLTVL.

The CDR3 nucleotides are TGTGCCAGCAGCCAAGATCCAGGACCAAGAGAGACCCAGTTCTTC. This encodes CASSQDPGPRETQFF. This chain joins TRBV3-1 and TRBJ2-1; no firm D call. V lost 0 bases, J lost 13 bases, and 19 bases lay in between. The CDR3 spans 15 residues. The V gene's germline CDR1 is LGHDT and CDR2 YNNKEL (reference sequence).

The CDR3 DNA reads TGCAGTGCTAGGCGGGCTAGCGGAACCCACGAGCAGTACTTC. This sequence encodes CSARRASGTHEQYF. The rearrangement links TRBV20-1 to TRBJ2-7; TRBD2 matches 7 bases. J was trimmed by 5 bases and V by 3 bases; bases with no gene match: 10. CDR1 and CDR2 from the germline V gene are DFQATT and SNEGSKA (reference sequence). There are 14 residues in the CDR3.

This clonotype turned up a few times. The genes are TRBV5-1 and TRBJ1-1, with D possibly being TRBD1 (5 bases). This CDR3 has 15 residues. Germline V gives CDR1 SGHRS, CDR2 YFSETQ. V was clipped by 0 bases and J by 1 base, with 10 bases between them. CDR3 amino acids: CASSLALDRNTEAFF. In nucleotides, the CDR3 is TGCGCCAGCAGCTTGGCACTCGACAGGAACACTGAAGCTTTCTTT.

The rearrangement links TRBV27 to TRBJ2-6, with D maybe TRBD1 (5 bases). The ends were cut back, 5 bases at V and 0 bases at J, with 17 bases in the middle. The CDR3 extends over 18 amino acids. Germline V CDR1 and CDR2: MNHEY, SMNVEV (reference sequence). CDR3: CASSPPPGIASGANVLTF. The CDR3 DNA follows: TGTGCCAGCAGTCCCCCACCAGGGATAGCCTCTGGGGCCAACGTCCTGACTTTC.

This chain connects TRBV7-9 to TRBJ2-7, with no clear D. This CDR3 comprises 14 residues. CDR1 SEHNR and CDR2 FQNEAQ come from the germline V gene (reference sequence). V lost 2 bases, J lost 2 bases, and 10 bases lay in between. The DNA for the CDR3 is TGTGCCAGCAGCTTATTCGCCAGCCCCTACGAGCAGTACTTC. Residues: CASSLFASPYEQYF.

There are a few counts of this clonotype. Written as DNA, the CDR3 is TGTGCCAGCAGCCGGGAGGCACCTTATAGCAATCAGCCCCAGCATTTT. Encoded protein: CASSREAPYSNQPQHF. The chain employs TRBV7-6 and TRBJ1-5; D gene uncertain. Trimming stripped 5 bases from V and 0 bases from J, with 14 bases between. The CDR3 totals 16 residues. The germline gives CDR1 SGHVS, CDR2 FNYEAQ.

The chain links TRBV6-1 to TRBJ1-6, with a tentative D call TRBD1 (5 bases). Germline V CDR1 and CDR2: MNHNS, SASEGT. The CDR3 loop spans 15 amino acids. V was shortened by 7 bases and J by 2 bases, with 12 bases between the two germline ends. CDR3 bases: TGTGCCAGCATTATGACAGCGGCCTATAATTCACCCCTCCACTTT. Translated: CASIMTAAYNSPLHF.

Only a few counts were recorded for this clonotype. The gene calls are TRBV27 and TRBJ1-1, with D possibly TRBD1 on 5 matching bases. The CDR3 consists of 14 residues. Germline V gene lookup returns CDR1 MNHEY and CDR2 SMNVEV (reference sequence). Trimming cost V 6 bases and J 4 bases, with 15 bases left between them. For the CDR3, the DNA is TGTGCCAGCAGCCTGGGGGGGTGGAGCACTGAAGCTTTCTTT. As protein: CASSLGGWSTEAFF.

The chain couples TRBV20-1 to TRBJ1-1; possible D gene TRBD1, 5 bases. The CDR3 sequence is 13 residues long. CDR1 DFQATT and CDR2 SNEGSKA come from the germline V gene (reference sequence). V was pared by 1 base and J by 5 bases, with 11 bases between. In nucleotides, the CDR3 is TGCAGTGCTAGAGGAGCAGGGTTTACTGAAGCTTTCTTT. Its protein is CSARGAGFTEAFF.